These 30 T cell receptor beta chains originate from one sample sequenced in a study of T cell responses to AZD1222 COVID-19 vaccine. Clones were read by immunoSEQ multiplex PCR, and TCRdb kept only the in-frame ones, dropping some. The data contain 88,000 or so clones, less than 90% of them singletons. Specimen: peripheral blood, collected 28 days after the second AZD1222 dose. These receptors all come from an adult who received the AZD1222 COVID-19 vaccine.

The chain combines TRBV18 with TRBJ2-6; D unresolved. The V gene's germline CDR1 is KGHSH and CDR2 LQKENI. V was trimmed by 1 base and J by 0 bases, leaving 22 bases between them. This CDR3 has 21 residues. The CDR3 sequence: CASSPLGRPISLNSGANVLTF. In DNA, the CDR3 is TGTGCCAGCTCACCACTAGGAAGGCCGATTTCACTCAACTCTGGGGCCAACGTCCTGACTTTC.

J is TRBJ2-2 and V is TRBV5-1, with D uncertain. This CDR3 region has 14 residues. Germline CDR1 SGHRS, CDR2 YFSETQ. Trimming removed 6 bases at V and 3 bases at J, with 12 bases between. The chain's CDR3 is CASTMDGYTGELFF. The CDR3 DNA reads as TGCGCCAGCACCATGGACGGGTACACCGGGGAGCTGTTTTTT.

The V gene is TRBV4-2, the J gene TRBJ1-1; 8 bases agree with TRBD1. V trimming: 4 bases; J trimming: 7 bases; junction bases outside the gene matches: 11. Germline CDR1 reads LGHNA; CDR2 reads YNFKEQ. The CDR3 has 15 residues. As DNA, the CDR3 is TGTGCCAGCAGCCCAGCATCAGGGGGCGGAATTGAAGCTTTCTTT. Amino acid sequence: CASSPASGGGIEAFF.

This sequence joins TRBV11-2 and TRBJ1-1; TRBD1 aligns across 8 bases. After removal of 4 bases from V and 3 bases from J, the junction contained 7 bases not matched to a gene. Germline values: CDR1 SGHAT, CDR2 FQNNGV. The CDR3 covers 15 residues. CDR3 in amino acids: CASSSWTGTYTEAFF. The CDR3, as DNA: TGTGCCAGCAGCTCTTGGACAGGGACATACACTGAAGCTTTCTTT. Combining the CDR3 with reference TRBV11-2 and TRBJ1-1 gives the whole variable domain EAGVAQSPRYKIIEKRQSVAFWCNPISGHATLYWYQQILGQGPKLLIQFQNNGVVDDSQLPKDRFSAERLKGVDSTLKIQPAKLEDSAVYLCASSSWTGTYTEAFFGQGTRLTVV.

CDR3 in DNA: TGTGCCAGCAGCCCAAGAGGGGACAGGGTGAACACTGAAGCTTTCTTT. Residues: CASSPRGDRVNTEAFF. The V and J genes are TRBV9 and TRBJ1-1; 9 bases align to TRBD1. After removal of 4 bases from V and 0 bases from J, the junction contained 7 bases not matched to a gene. Germline V gene data show CDR1 as SGDLS and CDR2 as YYNGEE. This CDR3 has 16 amino acids. Combining the CDR3 with reference TRBV9 and TRBJ1-1 gives the whole variable domain DSGVTQTPKHLITATGQRVTLRCSPRSGDLSVYWYQQSLDQGLQFLIQYYNGEERAKGNILERFSAQQFPDLHSELNLSSLELGDSALYFCASSPRGDRVNTEAFFGQGTRLTVV.

This chain links TRBV18 with TRBJ1-3; D is ambiguous. CDR3 length: 15 residues. Trimming removed 3 bases from V and 0 bases from J, with 9 bases in between. Germline CDR1 KGHSH, CDR2 LQKENI. CDR3 loop: CASSPRSSSGNTIYF. CDR3 nucleotides: TGTGCCAGCTCACCCCGATCGAGCTCTGGAAACACCATATATTTT.

The chain is built from TRBV2 and TRBJ1-5; 7 bases agree with TRBD1. The CDR3 contains 14 residues. After removal of 5 bases from V and 4 bases from J, the junction contained 5 bases not matched to a gene. The germline CDR1 and CDR2 sequences are SNHLY and FYNNEI. Here the CDR3 reads CASSLQQGNQPQHF. In nucleotides, the CDR3 is TGTGCCAGCAGTCTTCAACAGGGGAATCAGCCCCAGCATTTT.

This chain connects TRBV7-9 to TRBJ1-4; D gene uncertain. CDR3 length: 15 amino acids. Looked up from germline, CDR1 is SEHNR and CDR2 is FQNEAQ (reference sequence). V was clipped by 5 bases and J by 7 bases, with 17 bases between them. CDR3 amino acids: CASSLGGVGSEKLFF. The CDR3 coding sequence is TGTGCCAGCAGCCTCGGTGGGGTCGGTAGTGAAAAACTGTTTTTT. Full variable domain (outside the CDR3, taken from reference TRBV7-9 and TRBJ1-4): DTGVSQNPRHKITKRGQNVTFRCDPISEHNRLYWYRQTLGQGPEFLTYFQNEAQLEKSRLLSDRFSAERPKGSFSTLEIQRTEQGDSAMYLCASSLGGVGSEKLFFGSGTQLSVL.

The CDR3, as DNA: TGCGCCAGCAGTGGCGGGCGCGGGGGCACAGATACGCAGTATTTT. Translating gives CASSGGRGGTDTQYF. The chain employs TRBV10-1 and TRBJ2-3; D perhaps matches TRBD2 (6 bases). Germline V gene data show CDR1 as WNHNN and CDR2 as SYGVQD (reference sequence). The V end lost 4 bases, the J end lost 1 base, and 12 bases lay between the germline ends. The CDR3 is 15 residues long.

V and J are TRBV6-4 and TRBJ1-1, with 9 nucleotides matching TRBD1. V gave up 10 bases and J gave up 6 bases; unmatched junction bases: 18. The CDR3 is 16 amino acids. Germline CDR1 reads MRHNA; CDR2 reads SNTAGT. CDR3 protein: CANSWTIPGQGSEAFF. The CDR3 nucleotides read TGTGCCAACTCTTGGACCATTCCGGGACAGGGATCTGAAGCTTTCTTT.

The chain employs TRBV2 and TRBJ1-4, with D uncertain. Per germline, CDR1 SNHLY and CDR2 FYNNEI. Trimming stripped 10 bases from V and 0 bases from J, with 18 bases between. This CDR3 is built from 16 residues. The CDR3 spells CATARSMGSTNEKLFF. The CDR3 DNA reads TGTGCCACCGCCCGCTCGATGGGGTCAACTAATGAAAAACTGTTTTTT.

J is TRBJ2-1 and V is TRBV13, with 7 nucleotides matching TRBD1. The J segment lost 7 bases and the V segment lost 5 bases, leaving 8 bases of the junction unmatched. The CDR3 runs 14 residues. Germline V CDR1 and CDR2: PRHDT, FYEKMQ (reference sequence). CDR3 in amino acids: CASSPPTGWNEQFF. The DNA for the CDR3 is TGTGCCAGCAGCCCCCCGACAGGGTGGAATGAGCAGTTCTTC.

V gene TRBV30 combines with J gene TRBJ1-4, with D hard to call. This CDR3 has 15 residues. Trimming pared 2 bases from V and 2 bases from J, leaving 12 bases between. Germline V gene sequence: CDR1 GTSNPN, CDR2 SVGIG (reference sequence). Written as DNA, the CDR3 is TGTGCCTGGAGTCGTCTACAGCGCACTAATGAAAAACTGTTTTTT. This sequence encodes CAWSRLQRTNEKLFF.

V and J are TRBV6-5 and TRBJ1-6; the match to TRBD1 covers 10 bases. This CDR3 has 15 amino acids. Germline V CDR1 and CDR2: MNHEY, SVGAGI. V shed 7 bases and J 7 bases; nucleotides not matched to a gene: 7. CDR3 amino acids: CASTPGTGANSPLHF. CDR3 bases: TGTGCCAGCACCCCCGGGACAGGGGCCAATTCACCCCTCCACTTT.

CDR3 DNA: TGTGCCAGCGCCGGGACAGGGAGTCGTCAGCCCCAGCATTTT. Protein: CASAGTGSRQPQHF. This chain joins TRBV19 and TRBJ1-5, with TRBD1 identical over 9 bases. Looked up from germline, CDR1 is LNHDA and CDR2 is SQIVND (reference sequence). The CDR3 runs to 14 residues. V dropped 9 bases and J dropped 6; count of bases not matched to a gene: 9.

The chain recombines TRBV3-1 (or the pseudogene TRBV3-2) with TRBJ2-7; 15 bases fit TRBD2. CDR3 size: 15 residues. Germline V lookup: CDR1 LGHDT, CDR2 YNNKEL (reference sequence). The ends lost 4 bases at V and 5 bases at J; junction bases unmatched: 3. CDR3: CASSRTSGGANEQYF. CDR3 in DNA: TGTGCCAGCAGCCGGACTAGCGGGGGGGCTAACGAGCAGTACTTC.

The chain is built from TRBV2 and TRBJ1-1; D is uncertain. V dropped 4 bases and J dropped 5 bases, with 17 bases sitting between them. Germline V gene data show CDR1 as SNHLY and CDR2 as FYNNEI. The length of the CDR3 is 15 residues. The DNA for the CDR3 is TGTGCCAGCAGTGCCCTAGTAATCCTGATGACTGAAGCTTTCTTT. It codes for CASSALVILMTEAFF.

This sequence joins TRBV4-2 and TRBJ2-5; 14 nucleotides agree with TRBD2. Per the germline V gene, CDR1 is LGHNA and CDR2 is YNFKEQ. The CDR3 has 16 residues. V gave up 4 bases and J gave up 1 base; unmatched junction bases: 2. CDR3 sequence (DNA): TGTGCCAGCAGCCCCGGGACTAGCGGGGGCCAAGAGACCCAGTACTTC. This translates into CASSPGTSGGQETQYF.

The V call is TRBV5-1, the J call TRBJ1-1; D is unclear. Germline lookup yields CDR1 SGHRS and CDR2 YFSETQ. V was shortened by 3 bases and J by 4 bases, with 10 bases between the two germline ends. The CDR3 covers 13 residues. The CDR3 region is CASSSLSGTEAFF. Here the CDR3 DNA reads TGCGCCAGCAGCTCCCTTTCGGGCACTGAAGCTTTCTTT.

The chain employs TRBV27 and TRBJ2-1; 12 bases align to TRBD2. V shed 7 bases, J shed 3 bases, and the junction held 13 bases outside the gene matches. This CDR3 has 18 amino acids. CDR1 and CDR2 from the germline V gene are MNHEY and SMNVEV (reference sequence). The CDR3 here is CASKGSSTSGGLYNEQFF. CDR3 nucleotide sequence: TGTGCCAGCAAAGGCTCCTCGACTAGCGGGGGACTCTACAATGAGCAGTTCTTC.

J is TRBJ1-1 and V is TRBV7-9; possible D gene TRBD1, 5 bases. Between the trimmed V and J ends, which lost 6 bases and 1 base, there was a span of 12 bases. This CDR3 has 14 amino acids. Germline lookup yields CDR1 SEHNR and CDR2 FQNEAQ (reference sequence). The CDR3 nucleotides are TGTGCCAGCAGTGCACAGGCCTCGAACACTGAAGCTTTCTTT. This encodes CASSAQASNTEAFF.

The chain has TRBV6-4 and TRBJ1-2; D may be TRBD1 (5 bases). This CDR3 is built from 13 residues. The V and J ends lost 2 bases and 8 bases respectively, with 12 bases between them. Germline values: CDR1 MRHNA, CDR2 SNTAGT. The CDR3, as DNA: TGTGCCAGCAGTGACGAGGGGAGAAGAGGCTACACCTTC. It yields the protein CASSDEGRRGYTF.

The chain uses TRBV6-5 and TRBJ1-1, with 8 bases aligning to TRBD1. The germline V gene encodes CDR1 MNHEY and CDR2 SVGAGI. The CDR3 runs to 13 residues. Trimming removed 7 bases from V and 1 base from J; junction bases left unmatched: 2. The DNA for the CDR3 is TGTGCCAGCAAAGGGACAGGGAACACTGAAGCTTTCTTT. This sequence encodes CASKGTGNTEAFF.

The CDR3 loop reads CASTWGREQPQHF. The DNA for the CDR3 is TGTGCCAGCACCTGGGGCAGGGAACAGCCCCAGCATTTT. V usage is TRBV12-3 or TRBV12-4 and J usage is TRBJ1-5, with D perhaps matching TRBD1 (5 bases). The CDR3 sequence is 13 residues long. V gave up 7 bases and J gave up 7 bases, with 14 bases separating them.

The chain combines TRBV19 with TRBJ1-4; 7 positions agree with TRBD1. Germline-derived CDR1 and CDR2 are LNHDA and SQIVND (reference sequence). This CDR3 is built from 17 residues. Losses at the gene ends were 1 base for V and 0 bases for J; bases not matched to a gene: 5. Here the CDR3 reads CASSIARTGPTNEKLFF. The CDR3 DNA is TGTGCCAGTAGTATAGCCCGGACAGGACCAACTAATGAAAAACTGTTTTTT.

This chain links TRBV29-1 with TRBJ1-2, with 8 bases fitting TRBD1. CDR1 and CDR2 from the germline V gene are SQVTM and ANQGSEA. Germline trimming cut 6 bases from V and 0 bases from J; bases unmatched to any gene: 9. The CDR3 runs 15 residues. DNA for the CDR3: TGCAGCGTCGGGGGAACAGGGGGAACTAACTATGGCTACACCTTC. It is translated as CSVGGTGGTNYGYTF. The full variable domain, its missing parts supplied by reference TRBV29-1 and TRBJ1-2, is SAVISQKPSRDICQRGTSLTIQCQVDSQVTMMFWYRQQPGQSLTLIATANQGSEATYESGFVIDKFPISRPNLTFSTLTVSNMSPEDSSIYLCSVGGTGGTNYGYTFGSGTRLTVV.

CDR3 sequence: CASSGTRGAQEEKLFF. The CDR3 DNA sequence: TGTGCCAGCAGTGGGACGCGGGGGGCTCAGGAGGAAAAACTGTTTTTT. This chain uses TRBV6-6 with TRBJ1-4; tentative D call: TRBD1 (6 bases). Trimming shortened V by 5 bases and J by 8 bases, and 21 bases separated the two germline ends. The length of the CDR3 is 16 residues. Germline-derived CDR1 and CDR2 are MNHNY and SVGAGI (reference sequence).

V usage is TRBV7-9 and J usage is TRBJ1-2; 7 nucleotides line up with TRBD1. Losses at the gene ends were 2 bases for V and 2 bases for J; bases not matched to a gene: 2. This CDR3 is 14 amino acids long. Germline assignment: CDR1 SEHNR and CDR2 FQNEAQ (reference sequence). CDR3 sequence (DNA): TGTGCCAGCAGCTTAACACAGGGGAACTATGGCTACACCTTC. Translating gives CASSLTQGNYGYTF.

The chain has TRBV4-1 and TRBJ2-3, with 10 positions matching TRBD2. The CDR3 loop spans 15 amino acids. Germline CDR1 is MGHRA and CDR2 is YSYEKL. The trim removed 5 bases at V and 3 bases at J, leaving 5 bases unmatched. The DNA for the CDR3 is TGCGCCAGCAGCTCTAAGCGGGGGGGAACAGATACGCAGTATTTT. Translated: CASSSKRGGTDTQYF.

This chain uses TRBV19 with TRBJ2-5; TRBD2 matches at 8 bases. The CDR3 consists of 15 residues. The V and J ends lost 3 bases and 4 bases, in that order; junction bases with no gene match: 7. Germline V gene data show CDR1 as LNHDA and CDR2 as SQIVND (reference sequence). The CDR3 is CASSIRGGASETQYF. The CDR3, as DNA: TGTGCCAGTAGTATTCGGGGGGGGGCCTCAGAGACCCAGTACTTC.